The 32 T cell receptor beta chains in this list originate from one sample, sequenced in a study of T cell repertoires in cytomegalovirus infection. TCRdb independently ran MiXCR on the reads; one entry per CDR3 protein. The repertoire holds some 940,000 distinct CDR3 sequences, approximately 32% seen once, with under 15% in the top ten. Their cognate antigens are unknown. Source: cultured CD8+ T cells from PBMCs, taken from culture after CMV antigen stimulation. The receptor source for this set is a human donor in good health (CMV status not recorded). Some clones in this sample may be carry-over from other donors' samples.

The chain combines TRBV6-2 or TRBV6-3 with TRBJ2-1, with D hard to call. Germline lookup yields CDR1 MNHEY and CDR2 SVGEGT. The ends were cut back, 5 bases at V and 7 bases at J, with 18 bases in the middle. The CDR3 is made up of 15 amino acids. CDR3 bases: TGTGCCAGCAGTCCCTTACGTTGGGGTTATAATGAGCAGTTCTTC. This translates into CASSPLRWGYNEQFF.

The DNA for the CDR3 is TGTGCTAGTGGTTTGGTAGGGACAGGGGACTATGGCTACACCTTC. Translated, it gives CASGLVGTGDYGYTF. The chain uses TRBV12-5 and TRBJ1-2; TRBD1 matches 10 bases. V trimming: 0 bases; J trimming: 3 bases; junction bases outside the gene matches: 1. Germline lookup yields CDR1 LGHNT and CDR2 FRNRAP. CDR3 length equals 15 residues.

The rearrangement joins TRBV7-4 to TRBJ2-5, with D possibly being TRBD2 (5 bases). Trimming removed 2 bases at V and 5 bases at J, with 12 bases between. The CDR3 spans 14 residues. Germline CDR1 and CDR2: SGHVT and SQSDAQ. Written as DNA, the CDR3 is TGTGCCAGCAGCTTACTAGCCCGCCGGGAGACCCAGTACTTC. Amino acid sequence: CASSLLARRETQYF.

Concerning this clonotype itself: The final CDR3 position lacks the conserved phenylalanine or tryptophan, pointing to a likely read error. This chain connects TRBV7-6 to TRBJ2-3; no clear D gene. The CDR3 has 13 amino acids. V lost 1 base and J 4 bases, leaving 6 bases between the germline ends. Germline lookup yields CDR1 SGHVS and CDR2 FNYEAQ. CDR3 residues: CASSLGGPDTQYL. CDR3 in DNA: TGTGCCAGCAGCTTAGGTGGTCCAGATACGCAGTATCTT.

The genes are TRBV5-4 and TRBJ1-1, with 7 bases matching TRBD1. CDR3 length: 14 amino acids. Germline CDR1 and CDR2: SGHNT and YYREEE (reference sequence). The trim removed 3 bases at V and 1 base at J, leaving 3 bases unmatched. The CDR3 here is CASSSDRANTEAFF. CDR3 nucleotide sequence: TGTGCCAGCAGCTCCGACAGGGCGAACACTGAAGCTTTCTTT.

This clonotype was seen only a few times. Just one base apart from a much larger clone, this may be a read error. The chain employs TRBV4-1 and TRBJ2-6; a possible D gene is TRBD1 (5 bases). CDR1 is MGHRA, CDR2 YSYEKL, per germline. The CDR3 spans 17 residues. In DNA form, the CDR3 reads TGTGTCAGCAGCCAACTGACAGACAACTCTGGGGCCAACGTCCTGACTTTC. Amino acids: CVSSQLTDNSGANVLTF.

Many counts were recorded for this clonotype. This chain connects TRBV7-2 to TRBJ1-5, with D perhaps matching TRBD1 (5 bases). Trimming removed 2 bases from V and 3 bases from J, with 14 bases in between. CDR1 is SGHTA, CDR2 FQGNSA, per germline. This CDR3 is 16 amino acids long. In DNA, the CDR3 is TGTGCCAGCAGCTTAATTCTAGGGGCCCTCAATCAGCCCCAGCATTTT. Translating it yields CASSLILGALNQPQHF.

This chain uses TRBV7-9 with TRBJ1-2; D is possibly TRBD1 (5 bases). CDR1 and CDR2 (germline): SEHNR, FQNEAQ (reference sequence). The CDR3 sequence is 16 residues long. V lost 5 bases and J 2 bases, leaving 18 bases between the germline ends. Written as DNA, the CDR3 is TGTGCCAGCAGCCAGCCGGCGAACAGGCTCAACTATGGCTACACCTTC. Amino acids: CASSQPANRLNYGYTF.

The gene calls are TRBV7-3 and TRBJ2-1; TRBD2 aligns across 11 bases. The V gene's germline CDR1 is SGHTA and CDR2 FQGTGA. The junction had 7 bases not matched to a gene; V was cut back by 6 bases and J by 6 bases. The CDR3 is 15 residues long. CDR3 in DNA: TGTGCCAGCAGTTTTAGCGGGGGGGCCGCCAATGAGCAGTTCTTC. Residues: CASSFSGGAANEQFF.

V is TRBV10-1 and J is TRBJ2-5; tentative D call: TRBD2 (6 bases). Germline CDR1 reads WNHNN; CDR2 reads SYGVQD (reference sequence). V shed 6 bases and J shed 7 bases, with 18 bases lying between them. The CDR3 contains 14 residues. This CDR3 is CASSSFGAGGTQYF. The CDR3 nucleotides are TGCGCCAGCAGCAGTTTTGGAGCGGGCGGGACCCAGTACTTC.

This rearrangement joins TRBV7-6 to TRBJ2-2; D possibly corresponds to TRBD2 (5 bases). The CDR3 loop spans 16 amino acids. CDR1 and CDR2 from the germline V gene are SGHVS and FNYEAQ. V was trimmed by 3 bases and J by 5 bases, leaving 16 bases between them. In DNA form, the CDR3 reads TGTGCCAGCAGCTTGGACGGGAACGTCGGGACCGGGGAGCTGTTTTTT. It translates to CASSLDGNVGTGELFF.

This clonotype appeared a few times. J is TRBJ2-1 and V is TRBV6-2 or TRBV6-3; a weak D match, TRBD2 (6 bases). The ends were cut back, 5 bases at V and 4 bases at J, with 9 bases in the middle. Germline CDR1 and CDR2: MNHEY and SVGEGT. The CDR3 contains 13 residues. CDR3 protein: CASSTGLYNEQFF. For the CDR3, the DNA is TGTGCCAGCAGTACGGGACTGTACAATGAGCAGTTCTTC.

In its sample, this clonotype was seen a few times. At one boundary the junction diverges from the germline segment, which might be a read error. CDR3 DNA: TGTGCCAGTAGCTTAGACGGGGACAGGGCGGACGAGACCCAGTACTTC. It yields the protein CASSLDGDRADETQYF. The chain combines TRBV11-2 with TRBJ2-5, with 9 bases fitting TRBD1. This CDR3 has 16 amino acids. Germline V gene sequence: CDR1 SGHAT, CDR2 FQNNGV.

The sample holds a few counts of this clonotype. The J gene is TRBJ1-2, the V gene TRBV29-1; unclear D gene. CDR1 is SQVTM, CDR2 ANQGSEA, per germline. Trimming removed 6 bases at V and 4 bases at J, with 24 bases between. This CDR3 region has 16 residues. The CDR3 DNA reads TGCAGCGTGGAGAGTACGATTGTTACAGCGTCCTATGGCTACACCTTC. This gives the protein CSVESTIVTASYGYTF.

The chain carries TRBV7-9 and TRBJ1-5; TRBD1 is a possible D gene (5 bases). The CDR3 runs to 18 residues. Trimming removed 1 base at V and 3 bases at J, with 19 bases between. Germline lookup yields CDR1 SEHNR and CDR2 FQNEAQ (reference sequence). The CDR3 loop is CASSLDFGAEGINQPQHF. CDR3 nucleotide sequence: TGTGCCAGCAGCTTAGATTTTGGGGCAGAGGGCATCAATCAGCCCCAGCATTTT.

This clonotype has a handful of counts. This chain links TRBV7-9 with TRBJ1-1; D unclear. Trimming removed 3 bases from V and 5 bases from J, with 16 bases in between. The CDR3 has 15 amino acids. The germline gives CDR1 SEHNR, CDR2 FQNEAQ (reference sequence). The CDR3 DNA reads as TGTGCCAGCAGCTTTATCGACGGGGTGAGGACTGAAGCTTTCTTT. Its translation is CASSFIDGVRTEAFF.

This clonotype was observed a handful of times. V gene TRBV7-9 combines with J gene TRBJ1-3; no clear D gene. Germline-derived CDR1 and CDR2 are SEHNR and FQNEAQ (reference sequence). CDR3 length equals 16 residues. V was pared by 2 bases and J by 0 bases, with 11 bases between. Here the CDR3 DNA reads TGTGCCAGCAGCTTATATCCCCAGGACTCTGGAAACACCATATATTTT. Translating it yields CASSLYPQDSGNTIYF.

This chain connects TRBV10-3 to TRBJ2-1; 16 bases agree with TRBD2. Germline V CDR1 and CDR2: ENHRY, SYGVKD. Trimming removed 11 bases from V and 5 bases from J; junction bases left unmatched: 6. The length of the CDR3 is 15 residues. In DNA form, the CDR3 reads TGTGCCGGAGGGACTAGCGGGGGGGGGCACAATGAGCAGTTCTTC. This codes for CAGGTSGGGHNEQFF.

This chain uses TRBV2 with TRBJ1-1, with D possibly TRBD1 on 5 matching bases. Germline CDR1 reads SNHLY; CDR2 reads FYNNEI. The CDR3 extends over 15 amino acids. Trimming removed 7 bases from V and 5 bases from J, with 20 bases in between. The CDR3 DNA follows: TGTGCCAGCAACCCTTGGGGCGGCGGGGAAACTGAAGCTTTCTTT. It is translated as CASNPWGGGETEAFF.

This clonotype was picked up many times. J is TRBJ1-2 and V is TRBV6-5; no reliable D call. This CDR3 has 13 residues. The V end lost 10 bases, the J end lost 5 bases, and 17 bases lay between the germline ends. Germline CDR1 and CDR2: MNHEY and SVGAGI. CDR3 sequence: CATQLTEAYGYTF. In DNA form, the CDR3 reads TGTGCCACCCAACTCACGGAAGCTTATGGCTACACCTTC.

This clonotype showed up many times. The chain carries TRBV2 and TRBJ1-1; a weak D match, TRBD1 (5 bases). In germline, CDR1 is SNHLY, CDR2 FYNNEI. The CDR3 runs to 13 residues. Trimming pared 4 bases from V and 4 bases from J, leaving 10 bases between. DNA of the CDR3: TGTGCCAGCAGTGTGAGTGGGGGCACTGAAGCTTTCTTT. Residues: CASSVSGGTEAFF. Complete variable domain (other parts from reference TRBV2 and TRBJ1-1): EPEVTQTPSHQVTQMGQEVILRCVPISNHLYFYWYRQILGQKVEFLVSFYNNEISEKSEIFDDQFSVERPDGSNFTLKIRSTKLEDSAMYFCASSVSGGTEAFFGQGTRLTVV.

The CDR3 here is CASSASRTGVNTGELFF. CDR3 nucleotide sequence: TGTGCCAGCAGCGCGTCGAGGACAGGGGTTAACACCGGGGAGCTGTTTTTT. The rearrangement joins TRBV9 to TRBJ2-2; the match to TRBD1 covers 9 bases. The CDR3 has 17 amino acids. Losses at the gene ends were 3 bases for V and 2 bases for J; bases not matched to a gene: 8. Germline V lookup: CDR1 SGDLS, CDR2 YYNGEE.

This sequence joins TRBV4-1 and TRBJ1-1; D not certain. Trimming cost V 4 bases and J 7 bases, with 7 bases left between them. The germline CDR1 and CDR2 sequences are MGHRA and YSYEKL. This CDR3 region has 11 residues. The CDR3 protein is CASSLMNEAFF. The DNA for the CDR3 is TGCGCCAGCAGCCTGATGAATGAAGCTTTCTTT.

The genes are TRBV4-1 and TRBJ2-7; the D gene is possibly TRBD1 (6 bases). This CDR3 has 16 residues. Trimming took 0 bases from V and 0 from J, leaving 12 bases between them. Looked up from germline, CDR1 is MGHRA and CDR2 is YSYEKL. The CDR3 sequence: CASSQDQGPPSYEQYF. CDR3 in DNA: TGCGCCAGCAGCCAAGATCAGGGGCCGCCCTCCTACGAGCAGTACTTC.

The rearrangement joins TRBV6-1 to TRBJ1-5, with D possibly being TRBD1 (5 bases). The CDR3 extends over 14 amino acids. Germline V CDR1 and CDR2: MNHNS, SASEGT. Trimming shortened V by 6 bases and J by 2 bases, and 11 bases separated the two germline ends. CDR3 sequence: CASRDLRGNQPQHF. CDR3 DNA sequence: TGTGCCAGCAGGGACCTCAGGGGCAATCAGCCCCAGCATTTT.

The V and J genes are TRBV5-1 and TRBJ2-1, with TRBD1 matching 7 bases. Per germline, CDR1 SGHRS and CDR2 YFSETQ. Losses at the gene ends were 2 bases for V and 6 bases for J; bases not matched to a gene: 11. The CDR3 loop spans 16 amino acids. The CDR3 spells CASSFRHPGQFNEQFF. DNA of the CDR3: TGCGCCAGCAGCTTTCGGCACCCGGGACAGTTCAATGAGCAGTTCTTC.

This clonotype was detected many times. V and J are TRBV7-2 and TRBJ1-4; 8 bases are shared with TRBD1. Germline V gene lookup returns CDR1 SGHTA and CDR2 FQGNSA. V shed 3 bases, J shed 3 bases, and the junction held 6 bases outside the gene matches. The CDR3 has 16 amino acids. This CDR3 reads CASSFFNRGSNEKLFF. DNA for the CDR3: TGTGCCAGCAGCTTTTTCAACAGGGGGTCTAATGAAAAACTGTTTTTT.

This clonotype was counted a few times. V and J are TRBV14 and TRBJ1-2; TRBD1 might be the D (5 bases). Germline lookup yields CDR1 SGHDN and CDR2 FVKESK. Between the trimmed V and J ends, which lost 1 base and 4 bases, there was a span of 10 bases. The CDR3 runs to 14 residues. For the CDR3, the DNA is TGTGCCAGCAGCCAAGGAGGGACTCTCTATGGCTACACCTTC. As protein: CASSQGGTLYGYTF.

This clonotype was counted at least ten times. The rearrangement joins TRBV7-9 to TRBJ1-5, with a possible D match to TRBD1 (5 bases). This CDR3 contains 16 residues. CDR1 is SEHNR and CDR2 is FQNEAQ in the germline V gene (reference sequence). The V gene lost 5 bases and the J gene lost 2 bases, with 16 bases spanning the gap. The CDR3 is CASSGGMGLGNQPQHF. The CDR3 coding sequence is TGTGCCAGCAGCGGAGGGATGGGACTCGGCAATCAGCCCCAGCATTTT.

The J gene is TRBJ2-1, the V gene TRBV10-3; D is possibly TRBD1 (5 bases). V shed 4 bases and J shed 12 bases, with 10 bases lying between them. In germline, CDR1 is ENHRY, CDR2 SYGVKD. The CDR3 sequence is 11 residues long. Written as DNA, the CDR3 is TGTGCCATCAGTGGGTCCCAGGGGCAGTTCTTC. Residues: CAISGSQGQFF.

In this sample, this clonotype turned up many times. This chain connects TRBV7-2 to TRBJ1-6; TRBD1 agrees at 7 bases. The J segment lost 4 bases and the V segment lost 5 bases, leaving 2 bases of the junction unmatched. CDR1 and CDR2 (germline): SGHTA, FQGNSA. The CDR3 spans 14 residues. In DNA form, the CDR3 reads TGTGCCAGCAGCCGGGGACAGTATAATTCACCCCTCCACTTT. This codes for CASSRGQYNSPLHF.

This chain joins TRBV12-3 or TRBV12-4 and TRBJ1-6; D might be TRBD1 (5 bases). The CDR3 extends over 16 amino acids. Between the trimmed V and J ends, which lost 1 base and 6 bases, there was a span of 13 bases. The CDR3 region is CASSLGSRGANSPLHF. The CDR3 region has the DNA TGTGCCAGCAGTTTAGGTAGTCGAGGGGCTAATTCACCCCTCCACTTT.